This is a list of T cell receptor beta chains from one sample in a study of control samples from healthy donors and cancer patients. Method: immunoSEQ multiplex PCR; TCRdb's copy keeps in-frame clones and lacks some. This sample has roughly 150,000 clones, with under 90% found just once. Sequenced material: blood. The receptors were gathered from a man aged 30-40 years in good health. Each CDR3 is given with its conserved first and last residue. The order of the fields is J gene, clone size, D gene, V gene, CDR3 DNA, CDR3 protein. D genes are given only for firm matches. Where a row states a size, it is once, few, many or the class of an expanded clone; other rows omit it.

TRBJ1-1 - - TRBV15 TGTGCCACCAGCAGACCTCCAAAGGCTCGAGCTTTCTTT CATSRPPKARAFF
TRBJ1-1 - - TRBV12-3/TRBV12-4 TGTGCCAGCACCCTTCAACGGAACACTGAAGCTTTCTTT CASTLQRNTEAFF
TRBJ2-1 - TRBD2 TRBV13 TGTGCCAGCAGCTTACTAGCGGGGGTCTCCTACAATGAGCAGTTCTTC CASSLLAGVSYNEQFF
TRBJ2-1 - - TRBV24-1 TGTGCCACCAGTGATTTCGAAAATCAGCGGGACAATGAGCAGTTCTTC CATSDFENQRDNEQFF
TRBJ2-1 - - TRBV29-1 TGCAGCGTTGAGCCTCGTTCCCGAGGCAATGAGCAGTTCTTC CSVEPRSRGNEQFF
TRBJ2-2 - - TRBV25-1 TGTGCCAGCAGTGGCTACAGGGACACCGGGGAGCTGTTTTTT CASSGYRDTGELFF
TRBJ2-1 - TRBD1 TRBV7-8 TGTGCCAGCAGCTTAGGCCATACAGGGGGCTCCTACAATGAGCAGTTCTTC CASSLGHTGGSYNEQFF
TRBJ1-4 - TRBD1 TRBV9 TGTGCCAGCAGCGTAGAGGGGACAGGGGGCATGGAAAAACTGTTTTTT CASSVEGTGGMEKLFF
TRBJ1-2 - - TRBV5-1 TGCGCCAGCAGCTTGTGGGGGCTGGGCTATGGCTACACCTTC CASSLWGLGYGYTF
TRBJ1-6 - - TRBV11-2 TGTGCCAGCAGCTTAGACCGTGGTTCACCCCTCCACTTT CASSLDRGSPLHF
TRBJ2-5 - - TRBV30 TGTGCCTGGGTGGGTCTGAGTGAGACCCAGTACTTC CAWVGLSETQYF
TRBJ1-4 - - TRBV19 TGTGCCAGCAAGGGGGGGCGCAGAAGGGAAAAACTGTTTTTT CASKGGRRREKLFF
TRBJ2-3 - - TRBV30 TGTGCCTGGAGTGTGGCCGAGGGCCGGACAGATACGCAGTATTTT CAWSVAEGRTDTQYF
TRBJ2-7 - TRBD2 TRBV5-4 TGTGCCAGCAGCTTGGAGCGGGATTCCTACGAGCAGTACTTC CASSLERDSYEQYF
TRBJ2-2 - TRBD2 TRBV6-4 TGTGCCAGCAGTGACGGGACTAGCAACACCGGGGAGCTGTTTTTT CASSDGTSNTGELFF
TRBJ1-5 once - TRBV7-2 TGTGCCAGCACGGGGATGGCTGGGGGCAATCAGCCCCAGCATTTT CASTGMAGGNQPQHF
TRBJ1-5 - - TRBV28 TGTGCCAGCAGTTCCCCCGGGGGAGAAATGCAGCCCCAGCATTTT CASSSPGGEMQPQHF
TRBJ2-1 - - TRBV27 TGTGCCAGCAGCCGGGACACCGTATACAATGAGCAGTTCTTC CASSRDTVYNEQFF
TRBJ2-5 - - TRBV2 TGTGCCAGCAAGGGCTACCAAGAGACCCAGTACTTC CASKGYQETQYF
TRBJ1-5 - TRBD1 TRBV9 TGTGCCAGCAGCGCCGGACAGGGGCCCTATCAGCCCCAGCATTTT CASSAGQGPYQPQHF
TRBJ1-2 - - TRBV6-5 TGTGCCAGCAGTTACTCCTCCCCACTGGAGGGGTCAGGCTACACCTTC CASSYSSPLEGSGYTF
TRBJ2-1 - - TRBV4-3 TGCGCCAGCAGTGACGAACAGGGTGGGGGCTACAATGAGCAGTTCTTC CASSDEQGGGYNEQFF
TRBJ2-5 - TRBD1 TRBV10-3 TGTGCCATCAGTGAGCCCGGGACAGACCAAGAGACCCAGTACTTC CAISEPGTDQETQYF
TRBJ2-7 - TRBD1 TRBV19 TGTGCCAGTAGTATCCGGACAGGAACCTACGAGCAGTACTTC CASSIRTGTYEQYF
TRBJ1-1 - - TRBV9 TGTGCCAGCAGCGTAGAGGGGGGAGGGACTGAAGCTTTCTTT CASSVEGGGTEAFF
TRBJ1-1 - TRBD1 TRBV5-6 TGTGCCAGCAGCCCCGGGACAGGCCAACATAGTGAAGCTTTCTTT CASSPGTGQHSEAFF
TRBJ1-1 - - TRBV11-3 TGTGCCAGCAGCTTATCCGCAGTGGGGGCTGAGCACACTGAAGCTTTCTTT CASSLSAVGAEHTEAFF
TRBJ2-3 - - TRBV7-3 TGTGCCAGCAGCATCCGCGGGTTGGATACGCAGTATTTT CASSIRGLDTQYF
TRBJ2-3 - - TRBV5-1 TGCGCCAGCAGCTTGGCCCCAATAGCGAGCAACACAGATACGCAGTATTTT CASSLAPIASNTDTQYF
TRBJ2-7 once TRBD2 TRBV10-3 TGTGCCATGGGGGGGGAAACCTACGAGCAGTACTTC CAMGGETYEQYF
TRBJ2-7 once - TRBV5-4 TGTGCCAGCAGCTTGGTTGTTGGCAGGGGTATATCCTACGAGCAGTACTTC CASSLVVGRGISYEQYF
TRBJ2-1 few TRBD2 TRBV5-4 TGTGCCAGCAGCCCTATTCCCGGGAACAACCGGGGGGGTGGCGAGCAGTTCTTC CASSPIPGNNRGGGEQFF
TRBJ2-1 - TRBD2 TRBV5-1 TGCGCCAGCAGCACTTTCACGGGAGGGCCCCGCAATGAGCAGTTCTTC CASSTFTGGPRNEQFF